The 32 T cell receptor beta chains below come from one sample, sequenced in a study of T cell repertoires in cytomegalovirus infection (dated by TCRdb to the late 2010s). The run used an Illumina HiSeq 1500. The public reads were reanalyzed by TCRdb: fastp trimming at Q25, MiXCR alignment, in-frame beta chains only. CDR3 protein duplicates are merged, each entry listing the most common genes and DNA. The sample yields 450,000 to 650,000 distinct CDR3 sequences; 35% to 50% were counted once. Around 46% of the sample lies in the top ten. These receptors are not linked to any known antigen. The sample's treatment or condition label is to be understood as: in vitro stimulation with specific CMV peptide epitopes to enrich CMV-specific T cells. Sequencing was performed on cultured PBMCs, taken from culture after CMV antigen stimulation. The receptors stem from a human donor in good health (CMV status not recorded). Some clones in this sample may be carry-over from other donors' samples.

This sequence joins TRBV6-1 and TRBJ2-2; 7 bases are shared with TRBD1. The CDR3 length is 13 residues. Germline values: CDR1 MNHNS, CDR2 SASEGT. The V gene end was trimmed by 11 bases and the J gene end by 4 bases; junction bases not matched to a gene: 7. The DNA of the CDR3 is TGTGCCGGACAGAGGGGGCCCACCGGGGAGCTGTTTTTT. This sequence encodes CAGQRGPTGELFF.

This chain links TRBV5-4 with TRBJ2-3; D might be TRBD2 (6 bases). CDR3 length: 14 residues. Germline loops: CDR1 SGHNT, CDR2 YYREEE (reference sequence). V lost 1 base and J lost 4, with 10 bases in between. In nucleotides, the CDR3 is TGTGCCAGCAGCTTGAGGTCTAGCGCAGATACGCAGTATTTT. This codes for CASSLRSSADTQYF. Complete variable domain (other parts from reference TRBV5-4 and TRBJ2-3): ETGVTQSPTHLIKTRGQQVTLRCSSQSGHNTVSWYQQALGQGPQFIFQYYREEENGRGNFPPRFSGLQFPNYSSELNVNALELDDSALYLCASSLRSSADTQYFGPGTRLTVL.

This clonotype was seen at least ten times. The CDR3 is CASSSTTGIRETYGYTF. The CDR3, as DNA: TGTGCCAGCAGCTCGACGACCGGGATCAGGGAAACCTATGGCTACACCTTC. The V gene is TRBV7-9, the J gene TRBJ1-2, with D tentatively TRBD1 (5 bases). This CDR3 has 17 residues. In germline, CDR1 is SEHNR, CDR2 FQNEAQ (reference sequence). Deletions cut 4 bases from V and 4 bases from J, with 22 bases between.

This chain uses TRBV11-2 with TRBJ2-3; D perhaps matches TRBD2 (5 bases). Germline-derived CDR1 and CDR2 are SGHAT and FQNNGV. CDR3 size: 14 residues. Deletions cut 2 bases from V and 6 bases from J, with 12 bases between. This chain's CDR3 is CASSLRGPWDTQYF. CDR3 nucleotides: TGTGCCAGCAGCTTACGAGGGCCGTGGGATACGCAGTATTTT.

The V call is TRBV6-5, the J call TRBJ2-1; perhaps TRBD1 as D (6 bases). CDR1 and CDR2 (germline): MNHEY, SVGAGI. The CDR3 is made up of 15 amino acids. Trimming pared 2 bases from V and 10 bases from J, leaving 18 bases between. CDR3 amino acids: CASSYQDYRVGEQFF. CDR3 nucleotide sequence: TGTGCCAGCAGTTACCAAGATTACAGGGTCGGGGAGCAGTTCTTC.

The chain combines TRBV12-3 or TRBV12-4 with TRBJ1-1; D gene unclear. CDR3 size: 12 residues. The V end lost 4 bases, the J end lost 8 bases, and 11 bases lay between the germline ends. The CDR3 protein is CASSSPGQEAFF. CDR3 nucleotides: TGTGCCAGCAGTTCCCCGGGCCAGGAAGCTTTCTTT.

Remarks on this clonotype: One end of the junction is discordant with germline, which a read error may explain. CDR3: CASSQVGQSSNQPQHF. The CDR3, as DNA: TGTGCCAGCAGCCAAGTGGGCCAATCTAGCAATCAGCCCCAGCATTTT. The chain uses TRBV4-1 and TRBJ1-5, with D hard to call. This CDR3 has 16 amino acids. The germline gives CDR1 MGHRA, CDR2 YSYEKL.

The chain has TRBV27 and TRBJ2-7; weak D call: TRBD1 (7 bases). Germline V gene lookup returns CDR1 MNHEY and CDR2 SMNVEV (reference sequence). CDR3 size: 15 residues. V dropped 1 base and J dropped 4 bases, with 14 bases sitting between them. CDR3 residues: CASSLYRGGPYEQYF. CDR3 DNA sequence: TGTGCCAGCAGTTTATACAGGGGAGGACCTTACGAGCAGTACTTC.

This clonotype has only a few counts. This sequence joins TRBV10-3 and TRBJ1-2; D unclear. Germline V CDR1 and CDR2: ENHRY, SYGVKD. Deletions cut 6 bases from V and 3 bases from J, with 11 bases between. The CDR3 spans 13 residues. In nucleotides, the CDR3 is TGTGCCATCAGGCAGGAGTTGGACTATGGCTACACCTTC. Translating gives CAIRQELDYGYTF.

This clonotype has just a few counts. CDR3 DNA: TGTGCCAGCGCCGACCAGGGACTAGCGGGAGGTACGCAGTATTTT. Translating gives CASADQGLAGGTQYF. This chain links TRBV5-4 with TRBJ2-3; 15 nucleotides align to TRBD2. V gave up 7 bases and J gave up 8 bases; unmatched junction bases: 8. CDR1 SGHNT and CDR2 YYREEE come from the germline V gene (reference sequence). The CDR3 extends over 15 amino acids.

This clonotype was seen once. The V call is TRBV10-2, the J call TRBJ2-4, with TRBD2 matching over 8 bases. The V gene's germline CDR1 is WSHSY and CDR2 SAAADI. The trim removed 6 bases at V and 4 bases at J, leaving 5 bases unmatched. The CDR3 is made up of 14 amino acids. As DNA, the CDR3 is TGCGCCAGCAGCCCGGGACTAGAGAAAAACATTCAGTACTTC. It translates to CASSPGLEKNIQYF.

The J gene is TRBJ1-4, the V gene TRBV20-1, with D possibly being TRBD1 (5 bases). Trimming removed 7 bases at V and 3 bases at J, with 12 bases between. Germline values: CDR1 DFQATT, CDR2 SNEGSKA (reference sequence). There are 13 residues in the CDR3. CDR3 sequence reads: CSGSGEANEKLFF. In DNA, the CDR3 is TGCAGTGGATCGGGGGAGGCTAATGAAAAACTGTTTTTT.

The genes are TRBV24-1 and TRBJ2-1, with D perhaps matching TRBD1 or TRBD2 (5 bases each). CDR1 is KGHDR, CDR2 SFDVKD, per germline. Trimming cost V 4 bases and J 6 bases, with 9 bases left between them. CDR3 length: 13 residues. The CDR3 loop reads CATSDRDPNEQFF. The CDR3 nucleotides read TGTGCCACCAGTGACCGGGACCCCAATGAGCAGTTCTTC.

The genes are TRBV27 and TRBJ1-5; 8 positions agree with TRBD1. CDR1 and CDR2 (germline): MNHEY, SMNVEV (reference sequence). This CDR3 comprises 17 residues. Trimming at V came to 5 bases and at J to 6 bases, leaving 15 bases not matched to a gene. This CDR3 reads CASSPGTGGSFGQPQHF. The CDR3 nucleotides are TGTGCCAGCAGTCCCGGCACAGGGGGTAGTTTTGGTCAGCCCCAGCATTTT.

The J gene is TRBJ2-7, the V gene TRBV19; TRBD2 is a possible D gene (6 bases). Trimming removed 5 bases at V and 3 bases at J, with 11 bases between. This CDR3 contains 13 residues. Germline CDR1 LNHDA, CDR2 SQIVND (reference sequence). The DNA for the CDR3 is TGTGCCAGTAGTGCCGACGGGGGCTACGAGCAGTACTTC. Encoded protein: CASSADGGYEQYF.

The genes are TRBV25-1 and TRBJ1-5, with TRBD1 matching over 10 bases. The germline V gene has CDR1 MGHDK and CDR2 SYGVNS. V shed 5 bases, J shed 5 bases, and the junction held 6 bases outside the gene matches. The CDR3 contains 15 residues. CDR3 region: CASSSGQGKYQPQHF. CDR3 DNA: TGTGCCAGCAGTTCGGGACAGGGGAAGTATCAGCCCCAGCATTTT.

Only a few counts were recorded for this clonotype. The chain employs TRBV12-3 or TRBV12-4 and TRBJ2-2; 7 bases are shared with TRBD2. The CDR3 extends over 19 amino acids. The V segment lost 1 base and the J segment 0 bases; nucleotides outside the gene matches: 11. CDR3 in amino acids: CASSLESVRGSPNTGELFF. For the CDR3, the DNA is TGTGCCAGCAGTTTAGAGTCCGTGCGGGGGAGCCCGAACACCGGGGAGCTGTTTTTT.

The rearrangement uses TRBV5-1 and TRBJ1-2; D gene ambiguous. The V gene lost 0 bases and the J gene lost 3 bases, with 9 bases spanning the gap. CDR1 and CDR2 (germline): SGHRS, YFSETQ. The CDR3 length is 14 residues. DNA for the CDR3: TGCGCCAGCAGCTTGGGGAGGGTAGACTATGGCTACACCTTC. Translated: CASSLGRVDYGYTF. The full variable domain, with the rest looked up from reference TRBV5-1 and TRBJ1-2, is KAGVTQTPRYLIKTRGQQVTLSCSPISGHRSVSWYQQTPGQGLQFLFEYFSETQRNKGNFPGRFSGRQFSNSRSEMNVSTLELGDSALYLCASSLGRVDYGYTFGSGTRLTVV.

This clonotype has more than one count but fewer than ten. This chain uses TRBV7-2 with TRBJ2-7; 10 bases align to TRBD2. There are 16 residues in the CDR3. Germline CDR1 and CDR2: SGHTA and FQGNSA. Trimming at V came to 1 base and at J to 0 bases, leaving 3 bases not matched to a gene. For the CDR3, the DNA is TGTGCCAGCAGCTTAGGTAGCGGGAGGCCCTCCTACGAGCAGTACTTC. It is translated as CASSLGSGRPSYEQYF.

The chain uses TRBV7-9 and TRBJ1-5; 10 nucleotides line up with TRBD1. The junction had 5 bases not matched to a gene; V was cut back by 1 base and J by 5 bases. This CDR3 spans 16 amino acids. Germline V gene data show CDR1 as SEHNR and CDR2 as FQNEAQ (reference sequence). In DNA form, the CDR3 reads TGTGCCAGCAGCTTAGGGGACAGGGGACGCCATCAGCCCCAGCATTTT. Protein: CASSLGDRGRHQPQHF.

V and J are TRBV12-3 or TRBV12-4 and TRBJ2-3, with TRBD2 matching over 9 bases. The CDR3 is 18 residues long. J lost 2 bases, V lost 4 bases, and 13 bases had no gene match. The CDR3: CASSSRLIAGAHTDTQYF. CDR3 DNA sequence: TGTGCCAGCAGTTCCCGTCTGATAGCGGGAGCTCACACAGATACGCAGTATTTT.

This chain links TRBV7-4 with TRBJ2-7; TRBD1 aligns across 9 bases. Trimming took 1 base from V and 6 from J; bases not matched to a gene: 10. The germline V gene has CDR1 SGHVT and CDR2 SQSDAQ. This CDR3 has 16 residues. Here the CDR3 reads CASSLVGGQGGGEQYF. CDR3 sequence (DNA): TGTGCCAGCAGCTTAGTTGGGGGACAGGGCGGTGGCGAGCAGTACTTC.

This chain uses TRBV11-2 with TRBJ2-2, with D tentatively TRBD2 (6 bases). The V end lost 3 bases, the J end lost 2 bases, and 13 bases lay between the germline ends. Germline V gene sequence: CDR1 SGHAT, CDR2 FQNNGV. The CDR3 totals 16 residues. DNA of the CDR3: TGTGCCAGCAGCTTTCTGGCGGGGAGAAACACCGGGGAGCTGTTTTTT. Protein sequence: CASSFLAGRNTGELFF.

The genes are TRBV20-1 and TRBJ1-1; TRBD1 is a possible D gene (5 bases). Deletions cut 3 bases from V and 4 bases from J, with 15 bases between. Per germline, CDR1 DFQATT and CDR2 SNEGSKA (reference sequence). CDR3 length: 14 amino acids. In nucleotides, the CDR3 is TGCAGTGCTAGGGGACCCCGGGGCGGCACTGAAGCTTTCTTT. This gives the protein CSARGPRGGTEAFF.

This clonotype showed up just a few times. CDR3 in DNA: TGTGCCAGTAGTATCTCGACCGGGGAGCTGTTTTTT. Encoded protein: CASSISTGELFF. This rearrangement joins TRBV19 to TRBJ2-2; D gene uncertain. Trimming pared 3 bases from V and 5 bases from J, leaving 4 bases between. The CDR3 is 12 amino acids. Germline assignment: CDR1 LNHDA and CDR2 SQIVND (reference sequence).

The chain is built from TRBV7-8 and TRBJ2-7; 11 nucleotides align to TRBD2. Germline V gene data show CDR1 as SGHVS and CDR2 as FQNEAQ. With 5 bases clipped from V and 5 bases from J, the junction kept 11 bases outside the gene matches. This CDR3 is built from 16 residues. The CDR3 region has the DNA TGTGCCAGCAGCCCCCGGTTGATAGCGGGAGGGGACGAGCAGTACTTC. Its translation is CASSPRLIAGGDEQYF.

This chain uses TRBV10-3 with TRBJ1-5; D unclear. CDR3 length: 14 amino acids. Trimming stripped 2 bases from V and 6 bases from J, with 11 bases between. Germline loops: CDR1 ENHRY, CDR2 SYGVKD. In DNA form, the CDR3 reads TGTGCCATCAGTGAGCCGTCCACGGGTCAGCCCCAGCATTTT. This encodes CAISEPSTGQPQHF.

There are a few counts of this clonotype. The chain recombines TRBV7-9 with TRBJ1-2; D not resolved. V was clipped by 5 bases and J by 2 bases, with 9 bases between them. The V gene's germline CDR1 is SEHNR and CDR2 FQNEAQ (reference sequence). The CDR3 loop spans 13 amino acids. The CDR3 sequence is CASSPGENYGYTF. The CDR3 region has the DNA TGTGCCAGCAGCCCCGGGGAAAACTATGGCTACACCTTC.

The CDR3 reads CASKSGRAYNEQFF. The DNA of the CDR3 is TGTGCCAGTAAAAGCGGGAGGGCCTACAATGAGCAGTTCTTC. The chain has TRBV19 and TRBJ2-1; TRBD2 agrees at 10 bases. Unmatched junction bases numbered 2, after V lost 7 bases and J lost 2 bases. In germline, CDR1 is LNHDA, CDR2 SQIVND (reference sequence). The length of the CDR3 is 14 residues.

The chain links TRBV7-2 to TRBJ2-2; possible D gene TRBD2, 5 bases. Trimming removed 6 bases from V and 8 bases from J, with 16 bases in between. Germline V gene lookup returns CDR1 SGHTA and CDR2 FQGNSA. This CDR3 is built from 14 residues. The CDR3 region has the DNA TGTGCCAGCAGACCCAGACTAATAAAGGGGGAGCTGTTTTTT. This encodes CASRPRLIKGELFF.

The chain couples TRBV19 to TRBJ1-5; 8 bases fit TRBD1. Trimming at V came to 3 bases and at J to 2 bases, leaving 6 bases not matched to a gene. Germline V CDR1 and CDR2: LNHDA, SQIVND (reference sequence). The CDR3 totals 16 residues. CDR3 residues: CASSMGRGQGNQPQHF. In DNA, the CDR3 is TGTGCCAGTAGTATGGGGCGGGGACAGGGCAATCAGCCCCAGCATTTT.

The chain joins TRBV6-2 or TRBV6-3 to TRBJ2-4, with 9 positions matching TRBD1. Looked up from germline, CDR1 is MNHEY and CDR2 is SVGEGT. Trimming removed 6 bases from V and 3 bases from J; junction bases left unmatched: 6. There are 15 residues in the CDR3. The CDR3, as DNA: TGTGCCAGCAGAGAACAGGGGGCGGGCAAAAACATTCAGTACTTC. Its protein is CASREQGAGKNIQYF.